The sequence of this T cell receptor beta chain was determined in a study of T cell changes during pregnancy in multiple sclerosis. Trimming cost V 5 bases and J 6 bases; bases outside gene matches: 16. The length of the CDR3 is 16 residues. The V gene's germline CDR1 is SEHNR and CDR2 FQNEAQ (reference sequence). The method was immunoSEQ multiplex PCR; TCRdb's version includes in-frame clones alone and lacks a portion of them. This sample has under 35,000 clones, with approximately 90% found just once. The rearrangement uses TRBV7-9 and TRBJ2-7; 7 positions agree with TRBD2. The sample here was CD8+ T cells from peripheral blood mononuclear cells, taken in the second trimester of pregnancy. The TCR was taken from a female donor with multiple sclerosis, enrolled in a pregnancy study. The CDR3 nucleotides are TGTGCCAGCAGCCCGACCTCCGGGACTACCCAGGGCGAGCAGTACTTC. Its protein product is CASSPTSGTTQGEQYF. Variable domain in full (rest from reference TRBV7-9 and TRBJ2-7): DTGVSQNPRHKITKRGQNVTFRCDPISEHNRLYWYRQTLGQGPEFLTYFQNEAQLEKSRLLSDRFSAERPKGSFSTLEIQRTEQGDSAMYLCASSPTSGTTQGEQYFGPGTRLTVT.